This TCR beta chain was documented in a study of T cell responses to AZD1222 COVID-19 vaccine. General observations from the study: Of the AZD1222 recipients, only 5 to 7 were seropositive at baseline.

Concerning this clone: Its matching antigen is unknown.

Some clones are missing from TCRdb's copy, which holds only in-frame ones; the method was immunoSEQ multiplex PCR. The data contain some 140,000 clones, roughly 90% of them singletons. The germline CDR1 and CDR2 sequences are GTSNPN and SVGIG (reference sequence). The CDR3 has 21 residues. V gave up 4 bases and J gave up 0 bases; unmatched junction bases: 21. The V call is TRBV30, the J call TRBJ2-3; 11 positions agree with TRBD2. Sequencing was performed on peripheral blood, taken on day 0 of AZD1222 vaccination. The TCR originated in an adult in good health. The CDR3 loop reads CAWNRGRFGLAGTSSTDTQYF. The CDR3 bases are TGTGCCTGGAACAGGGGGCGGTTTGGACTAGCGGGTACCTCTAGCACAGATACGCAGTATTTT.